These 9 T cell receptor beta chains were sequenced from one sample in a study of T cells after yellow fever vaccination. TCRdb reprocessed the 5' RACE reads via MiXCR and lists one record per CDR3 protein. Altogether approximately 580,000 distinct CDR3 sequences are present, about a sixth being singletons, with the ten largest covering about 18%. This specimen consisted of PBMCs, obtained 5 days after the first yellow fever vaccination. All receptors come from a young man who received the YFV17D yellow fever vaccine.

This clonotype was recorded a few times. The chain links TRBV7-9 to TRBJ1-6; D perhaps matches TRBD1 (6 bases). V dropped 3 bases and J dropped 9 bases, with 21 bases sitting between them. The CDR3 spans 17 residues. Per the germline V gene, CDR1 is SEHNR and CDR2 is FQNEAQ (reference sequence). In nucleotides, the CDR3 is TGTGCCAGCAGCTTTGGGGGCTCGATGGTGGAGCGTTCACCCCTCCACTTT. Translated: CASSFGGSMVERSPLHF. The full variable domain, rest sourced from reference TRBV7-9 and TRBJ1-6, is DTGVSQNPRHKITKRGQNVTFRCDPISEHNRLYWYRQTLGQGPEFLTYFQNEAQLEKSRLLSDRFSAERPKGSFSTLEIQRTEQGDSAMYLCASSFGGSMVERSPLHFGNGTRLTVT.

V usage is TRBV4-2 and J usage is TRBJ2-3; the match to TRBD1 covers 8 bases. The CDR3 has 15 residues. With V trimmed by 1 base and J by 2 bases, 2 bases remained unmatched. Germline V CDR1 and CDR2: LGHNA, YNFKEQ. For the CDR3, the DNA is TGTGCCAGCAGCCAAGGGACAGGGAACACAGATACGCAGTATTTT. It specifies CASSQGTGNTDTQYF.

This clonotype was detected only a few times. The chain has TRBV5-1 and TRBJ2-2; 8 bases are shared with TRBD1. Germline V CDR1 and CDR2: SGHRS, YFSETQ. The J segment lost 4 bases and the V segment lost 3 bases, leaving 5 bases of the junction unmatched. The CDR3 totals 15 residues. The CDR3 nucleotides read TGCGCCAGCAGCTCGCAGGGGGCCACCACCGGGGAGCTGTTTTTT. This gives the protein CASSSQGATTGELFF.

In this sample, this clonotype turned up many times. The rearrangement joins TRBV5-1 to TRBJ1-1; D is ambiguous. Germline V CDR1 and CDR2: SGHRS, YFSETQ. Trimming left V 4 bases short and J 0 bases short, with 10 bases between. The CDR3 has 14 residues. This CDR3 is CASSLVRVNTEAFF. CDR3 bases: TGCGCCAGCAGCCTAGTTAGGGTGAACACTGAAGCTTTCTTT. The variable domain in full, completed from reference TRBV5-1 and TRBJ1-1, reads KAGVTQTPRYLIKTRGQQVTLSCSPISGHRSVSWYQQTPGQGLQFLFEYFSETQRNKGNFPGRFSGRQFSNSRSEMNVSTLELGDSALYLCASSLVRVNTEAFFGQGTRLTVV.

J is TRBJ2-7 and V is TRBV11-1, with D perhaps TRBD1 (6 bases). Germline V CDR1 and CDR2: SGHAT, FQDESV (reference sequence). This CDR3 has 16 residues. Trimming removed 0 bases at V and 7 bases at J, with 19 bases between. This CDR3 reads CASSLALGQGMNEQYF. Here the CDR3 DNA reads TGTGCCAGCAGCTTAGCACTGGGACAAGGGATGAATGAGCAGTACTTC.

CDR3 protein: CSVEGWDSTDTQYF. The CDR3 nucleotides are TGCAGCGTTGAAGGATGGGACAGCACAGATACGCAGTATTTT. The V call is TRBV29-1, the J call TRBJ2-3; the D call may be TRBD1 or TRBD2 (5 bases each). Germline-derived CDR1 and CDR2 are SQVTM and ANQGSEA. The CDR3 totals 14 residues. Trimming cost V 1 base and J 0 bases, with 8 bases left between them.

This clonotype was counted between two and nine times. The chain couples TRBV4-2 to TRBJ2-5; the D gene is possibly TRBD2 (6 bases). The germline V gene has CDR1 LGHNA and CDR2 YNFKEQ. V was pared by 4 bases and J by 2 bases, with 14 bases between. The CDR3 extends over 15 amino acids. This CDR3 reads CASSRGDSEQETQYF. CDR3 nucleotides: TGTGCCAGCAGCCGAGGGGACTCCGAACAAGAGACCCAGTACTTC.

The chain carries TRBV6-2 or TRBV6-3 and TRBJ2-7, with D unresolved. This CDR3 comprises 11 residues. The ends were cut back, 7 bases at V and 1 base at J, with 5 bases in the middle. Germline CDR1 and CDR2: MNHEY and SVGEGT. CDR3 sequence (DNA): TGTGCCAGCAATTGGTCCTACGAGCAGTACTTC. It codes for CASNWSYEQYF.

This clonotype has just a few counts. The chain couples TRBV18 to TRBJ1-1, with 7 bases lining up with TRBD1. V shed 4 bases, J shed 0 bases, and the junction held 8 bases outside the gene matches. Per germline, CDR1 KGHSH and CDR2 LQKENI. The CDR3 spans 16 residues. The CDR3 region has the DNA TGTGCCAGCTCACACCGGGACAGAAGCCTGAACACTGAAGCTTTCTTT. This gives the protein CASSHRDRSLNTEAFF. Complete variable domain (other parts from reference TRBV18 and TRBJ1-1): NAGVMQNPRHLVRRRGQEARLRCSPMKGHSHVYWYRQLPEEGLKFMVYLQKENIIDESGMPKERFSAEFPKEGPSILRIQQVVRGDSAAYFCASSHRDRSLNTEAFFGQGTRLTVV.